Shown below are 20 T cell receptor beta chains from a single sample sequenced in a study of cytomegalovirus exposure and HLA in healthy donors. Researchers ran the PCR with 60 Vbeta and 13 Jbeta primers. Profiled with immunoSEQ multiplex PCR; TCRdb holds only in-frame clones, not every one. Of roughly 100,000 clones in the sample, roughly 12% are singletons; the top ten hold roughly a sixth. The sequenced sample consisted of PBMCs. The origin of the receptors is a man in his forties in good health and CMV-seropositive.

The CDR3 DNA reads TGTGCCAGCAGCCCCCGACAGTCCCCCGGAAACACCATATATTTT. Encoded protein: CASSPRQSPGNTIYF. This chain connects TRBV7-2 to TRBJ1-3; a possible D gene is TRBD1 (5 bases). Between the trimmed V and J ends, which lost 5 bases and 4 bases, there was a span of 15 bases. CDR1 is SGHTA and CDR2 is FQGNSA in the germline V gene. The CDR3 totals 15 residues. The full variable domain, its missing parts supplied by reference TRBV7-2 and TRBJ1-3, is GAGVSQSPSNKVTEKGKDVELRCDPISGHTALYWYRQSLGQGLEFLIYFQGNSAPDKSGLPSDRFSAERTGGSVSTLTIQRTQQEDSAVYLCASSPRQSPGNTIYFGEGSWLTVV.

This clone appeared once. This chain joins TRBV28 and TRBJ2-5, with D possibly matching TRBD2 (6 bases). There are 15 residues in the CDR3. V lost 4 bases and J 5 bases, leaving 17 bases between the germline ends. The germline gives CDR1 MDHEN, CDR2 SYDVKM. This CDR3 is CASSSALGGGETQYF. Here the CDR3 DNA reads TGTGCCAGCAGTTCGGCGTTGGGGGGTGGGGAGACCCAGTACTTC.

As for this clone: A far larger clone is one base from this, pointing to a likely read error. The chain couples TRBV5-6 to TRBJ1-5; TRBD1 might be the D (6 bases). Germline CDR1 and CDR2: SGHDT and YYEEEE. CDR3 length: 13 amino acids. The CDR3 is CASSAGAWGPQNF. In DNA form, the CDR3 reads TGTGCCAGCAGCGCTGGGGCTTGGGGGCCCCAGAATTTT.

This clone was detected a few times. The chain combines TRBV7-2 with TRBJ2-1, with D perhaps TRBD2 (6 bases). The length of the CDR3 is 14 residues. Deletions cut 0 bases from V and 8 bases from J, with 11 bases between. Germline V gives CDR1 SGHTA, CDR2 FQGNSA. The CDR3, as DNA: TGTGCCAGCAGCTTAGCGGGAGGAATGGATGAGCAGTTCTTC. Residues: CASSLAGGMDEQFF.

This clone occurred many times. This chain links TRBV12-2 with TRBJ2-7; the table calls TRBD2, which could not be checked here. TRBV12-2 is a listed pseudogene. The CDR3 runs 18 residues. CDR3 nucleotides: TGTGCAAGTCGCTTAGTCCATGGAGGTGGCGAAAGCTCCTACGAGCAGTACTTC. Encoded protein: CASRLVHGGGESSYEQYF.

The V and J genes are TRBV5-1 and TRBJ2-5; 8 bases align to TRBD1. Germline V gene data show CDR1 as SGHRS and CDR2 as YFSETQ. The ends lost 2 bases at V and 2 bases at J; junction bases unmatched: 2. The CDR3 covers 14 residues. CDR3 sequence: CASSFRGQQETQYF. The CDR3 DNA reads TGCGCCAGCAGCTTCAGGGGGCAGCAAGAGACCCAGTACTTC.

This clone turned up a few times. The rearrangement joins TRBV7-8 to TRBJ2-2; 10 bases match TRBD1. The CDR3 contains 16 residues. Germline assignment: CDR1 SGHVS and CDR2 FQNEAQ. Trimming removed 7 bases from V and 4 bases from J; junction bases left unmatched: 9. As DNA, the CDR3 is TGTGCCAGCACCGGACAGGGGGAGGACGGCACCGGGGAGCTGTTTTTT. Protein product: CASTGQGEDGTGELFF.

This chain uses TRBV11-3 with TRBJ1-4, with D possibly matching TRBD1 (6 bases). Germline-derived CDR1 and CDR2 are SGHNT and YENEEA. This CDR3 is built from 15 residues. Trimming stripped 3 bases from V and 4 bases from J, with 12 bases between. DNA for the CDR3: TGTGCCAGCAGCTTTGACAGGTCGTATAATGAAAAACTGTTTTTT. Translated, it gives CASSFDRSYNEKLFF.

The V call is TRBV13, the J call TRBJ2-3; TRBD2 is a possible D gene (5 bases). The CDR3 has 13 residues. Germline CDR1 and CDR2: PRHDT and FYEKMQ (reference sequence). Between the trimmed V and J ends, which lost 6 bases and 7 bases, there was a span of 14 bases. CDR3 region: CASSLPWENTQYF. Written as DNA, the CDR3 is TGTGCCAGCAGTTTACCATGGGAGAATACGCAGTATTTT.

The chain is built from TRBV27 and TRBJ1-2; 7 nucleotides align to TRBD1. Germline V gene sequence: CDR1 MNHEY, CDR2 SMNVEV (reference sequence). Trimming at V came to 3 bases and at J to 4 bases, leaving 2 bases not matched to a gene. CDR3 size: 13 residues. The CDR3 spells CASSFGQAYGYTF. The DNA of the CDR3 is TGTGCCAGCAGTTTCGGACAGGCCTATGGCTACACCTTC.

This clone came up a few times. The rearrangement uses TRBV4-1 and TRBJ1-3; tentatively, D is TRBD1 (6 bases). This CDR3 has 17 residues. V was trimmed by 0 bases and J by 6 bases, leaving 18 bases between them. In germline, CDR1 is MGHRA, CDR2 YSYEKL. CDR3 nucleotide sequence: TGCGCCAGCAGCCAAGACCTCGCGGGGGCGCCTGTAAACACCATATATTTT. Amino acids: CASSQDLAGAPVNTIYF.

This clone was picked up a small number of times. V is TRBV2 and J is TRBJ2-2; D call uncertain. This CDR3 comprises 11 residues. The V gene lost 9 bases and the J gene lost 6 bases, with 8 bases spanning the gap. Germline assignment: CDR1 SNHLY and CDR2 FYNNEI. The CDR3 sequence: CARSGAGELFF. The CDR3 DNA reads TGTGCCAGGTCCGGTGCCGGGGAGCTGTTTTTT.

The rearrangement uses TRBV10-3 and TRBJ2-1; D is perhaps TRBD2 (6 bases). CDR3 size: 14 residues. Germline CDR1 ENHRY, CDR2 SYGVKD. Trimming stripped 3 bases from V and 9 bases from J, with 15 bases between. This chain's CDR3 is CAISDRREGGEQFF. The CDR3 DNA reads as TGTGCCATCAGTGATCGGAGGGAAGGAGGTGAGCAGTTCTTC.

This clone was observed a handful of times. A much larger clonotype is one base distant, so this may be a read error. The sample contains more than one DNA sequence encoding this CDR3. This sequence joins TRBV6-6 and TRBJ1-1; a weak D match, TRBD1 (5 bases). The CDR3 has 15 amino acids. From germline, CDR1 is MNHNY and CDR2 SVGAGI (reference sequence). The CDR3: CASSPRQSSNTEAFF. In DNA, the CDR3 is TGTGCTAGCAGCCCTAGACAGTCATCGAACACTGAAGCTTTCTTT.

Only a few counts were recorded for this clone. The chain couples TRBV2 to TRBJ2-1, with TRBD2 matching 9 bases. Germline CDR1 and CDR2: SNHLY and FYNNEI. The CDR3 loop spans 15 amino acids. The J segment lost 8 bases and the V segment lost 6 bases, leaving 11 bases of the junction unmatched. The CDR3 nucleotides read TGTGCCAGCAGATCCGGGGCGGGAGGGGGCGATGAGCAGTTCTTC. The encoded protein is CASRSGAGGGDEQFF.

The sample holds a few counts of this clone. This CDR3 reads CAWNRGSSYEQYF. The CDR3 nucleotides read TGTGCCTGGAACCGCGGGAGCTCCTACGAGCAGTACTTC. The V call is TRBV30, the J call TRBJ2-7, with TRBD2 matching 7 bases. The ends lost 4 bases at V and 0 bases at J; junction bases unmatched: 3. Germline V gene lookup returns CDR1 GTSNPN and CDR2 SVGIG (reference sequence). The CDR3 spans 13 residues.

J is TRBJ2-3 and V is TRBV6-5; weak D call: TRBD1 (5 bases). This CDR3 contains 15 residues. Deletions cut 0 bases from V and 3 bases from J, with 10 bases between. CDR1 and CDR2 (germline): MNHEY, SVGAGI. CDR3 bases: TGTGCCAGCAGTTACTCGAACAGGTTTACAGATACGCAGTATTTT. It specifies CASSYSNRFTDTQYF.

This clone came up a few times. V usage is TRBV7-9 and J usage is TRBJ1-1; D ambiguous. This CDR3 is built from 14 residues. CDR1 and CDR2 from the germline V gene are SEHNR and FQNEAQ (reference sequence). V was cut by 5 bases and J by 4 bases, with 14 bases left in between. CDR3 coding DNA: TGTGCCAGCAGCCGGGAGGAGGCTCTCACTGAAGCTTTCTTT. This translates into CASSREEALTEAFF.

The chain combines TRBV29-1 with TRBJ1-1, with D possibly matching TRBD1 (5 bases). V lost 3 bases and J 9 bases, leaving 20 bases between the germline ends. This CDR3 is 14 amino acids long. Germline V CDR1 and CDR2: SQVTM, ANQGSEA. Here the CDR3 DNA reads TGCAGCGTTGACGGGGGGGACGGAGCGCACCAAGCTTTCTTT. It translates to CSVDGGDGAHQAFF.

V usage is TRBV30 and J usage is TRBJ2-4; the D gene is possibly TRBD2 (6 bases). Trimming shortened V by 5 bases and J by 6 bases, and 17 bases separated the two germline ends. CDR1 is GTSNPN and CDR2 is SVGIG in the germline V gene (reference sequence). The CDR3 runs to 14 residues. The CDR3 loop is CAWGPGGMGNIQYF. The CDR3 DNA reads TGTGCCTGGGGGCCAGGCGGGATGGGAAACATTCAGTACTTC. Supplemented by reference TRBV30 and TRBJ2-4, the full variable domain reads SQTIHQWPATLVQPVGSPLSLECTVEGTSNPNLYWYRQAAGRGLQLLFYSVGIGQISSEVPQNLSASRPQDRQFILSSKKLLLSDSGFYLCAWGPGGMGNIQYFGAGTRLSVL.